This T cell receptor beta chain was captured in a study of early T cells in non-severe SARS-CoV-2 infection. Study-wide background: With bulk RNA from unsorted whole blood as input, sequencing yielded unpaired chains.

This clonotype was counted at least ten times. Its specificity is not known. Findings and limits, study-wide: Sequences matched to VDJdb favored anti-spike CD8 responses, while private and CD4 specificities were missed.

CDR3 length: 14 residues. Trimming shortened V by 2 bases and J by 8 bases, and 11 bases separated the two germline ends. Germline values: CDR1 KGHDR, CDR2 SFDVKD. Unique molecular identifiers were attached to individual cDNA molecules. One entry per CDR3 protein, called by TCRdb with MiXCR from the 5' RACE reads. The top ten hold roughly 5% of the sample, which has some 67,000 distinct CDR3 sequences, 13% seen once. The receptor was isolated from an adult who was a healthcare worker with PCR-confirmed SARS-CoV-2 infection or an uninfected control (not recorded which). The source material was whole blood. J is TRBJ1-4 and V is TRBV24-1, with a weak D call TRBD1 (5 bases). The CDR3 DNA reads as TGTGCCACCAGTGATTCGCTAGCAGGGGAAAAACTGTTTTTT. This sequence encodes CATSDSLAGEKLFF.